This TCR beta chain was recovered during a study of blood T cell repertoires in COVID-19. Whole-study context: PBMCs, B-cell-depleted T cells, or T cells provided the cDNA or gDNA that made up the material.

Authors' analysis steps: Reference gene primer amplification gave estimated nucleated cell counts. The protocol was immunoSEQ multiplex PCR, while the TCRdb copy is restricted to in-frame clones and leaves out a portion. V and J calls and clone size are given by that table; D and trimming were obtained from the DNA. The sample yields fewer than 250,000 clones, roughly four fifths seen once. The CDR3 spans 16 residues. Germline V gives CDR1 SGDLS, CDR2 YYNGEE. With V trimmed by 0 bases and J by 2 bases, 8 bases remained unmatched. This clonotype was obtained from a woman aged 40 to 50 with acute or convalescent COVID-19. The genes are TRBV9 and TRBJ2-7; the match to TRBD1 covers 7 bases. The sequenced material came from peripheral blood. The CDR3 bases are TGTGCCAGCAGCGTAGCCACAGGGGACCCTACCTACGAGCAGTACTTC. Its protein is CASSVATGDPTYEQYF.